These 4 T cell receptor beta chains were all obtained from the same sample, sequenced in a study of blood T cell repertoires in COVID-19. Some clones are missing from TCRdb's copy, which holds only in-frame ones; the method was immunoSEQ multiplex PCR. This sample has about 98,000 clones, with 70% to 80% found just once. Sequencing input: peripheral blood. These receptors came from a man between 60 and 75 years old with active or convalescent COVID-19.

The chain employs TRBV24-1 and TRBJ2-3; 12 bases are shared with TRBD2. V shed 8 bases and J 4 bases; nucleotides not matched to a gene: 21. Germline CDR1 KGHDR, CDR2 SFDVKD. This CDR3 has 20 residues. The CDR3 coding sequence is TGTGCCACCACAAAGGGCGGGCAGGCCCTAGCGGGAGGGCGCCCAGATACGCAGTATTTT. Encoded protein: CATTKGGQALAGGRPDTQYF.

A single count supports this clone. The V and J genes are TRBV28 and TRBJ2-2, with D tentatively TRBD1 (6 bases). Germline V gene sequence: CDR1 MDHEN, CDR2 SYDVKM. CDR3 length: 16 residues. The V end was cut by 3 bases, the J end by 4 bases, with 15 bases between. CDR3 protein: CASSFLSTGITGELFF. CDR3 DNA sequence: TGTGCCAGCAGTTTCCTTTCAACAGGGATCACCGGGGAGCTGTTTTTT. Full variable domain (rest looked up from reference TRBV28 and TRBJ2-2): DVKVTQSSRYLVKRTGEKVFLECVQDMDHENMFWYRQDPGLGLRLIYFSYDVKMKEKGDIPEGYSVSREKKERFSLILESASTNQTSMYLCASSFLSTGITGELFFGEGSRLTVL.

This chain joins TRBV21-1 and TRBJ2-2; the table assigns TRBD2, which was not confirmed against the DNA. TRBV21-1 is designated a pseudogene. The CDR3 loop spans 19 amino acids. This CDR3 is CASSNTNLGGELGTGELFF. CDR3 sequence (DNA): TGTGCCAGCAGCAATACGAACCTAGGGGGGGAGTTGGGCACCGGGGAGCTGTTTTTT.

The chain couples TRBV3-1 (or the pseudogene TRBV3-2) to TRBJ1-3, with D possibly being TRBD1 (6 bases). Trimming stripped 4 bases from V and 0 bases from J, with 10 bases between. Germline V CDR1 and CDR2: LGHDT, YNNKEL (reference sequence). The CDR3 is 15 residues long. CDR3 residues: CASSPTGISGNTIYF. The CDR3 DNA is TGTGCCAGCAGCCCGACAGGTATCTCTGGAAACACCATATATTTT.